This TCR beta chain was identified in a study of human T cells and chemical hapten exposure. Study details: All through the roughly 24-week study, the scalp of each patient received diphenylcyclopropenone doses weekly.

Overall study findings and caveats: More PT1 expanded TCRs went with higher patch test scores.

This clonotype was picked up a small number of times. Its antigen is not identified. Authors' analysis steps: Samples ranged from roughly 23,224 to 690,600 TCRs, with a median of approximately 90,000. Via MiXCR, TCRdb re-called the RACE reads, giving one row per CDR3 protein. Clone size and V and J calls follow TCRdb, not the original study. The table includes under 200,000 distinct CDR3 sequences, 30% detected once. Time point noted: pre-sensitization, week 0. The treatment is: therapeutic diphenylcyclopropenone sensitization with weekly scalp DPC. The V end was cut by 2 bases, the J end by 3 bases, with 12 bases between. The CDR3 extends over 14 amino acids. Germline V gives CDR1 SQVTM, CDR2 ANQGSEA.

The source material was whole blood, sampled in connection with sensitization to the hapten diphenylcyclopropenone (DPC). This sequence originates from a woman aged 25 to 39 with alopecia areata. Some clones in this sample may be carry-over from other donors' samples. The J gene is TRBJ2-3, the V gene TRBV29-1; TRBD2 is a possible D gene (6 bases). CDR3 amino acids: CSVEMGEATDTQYF. The DNA of the CDR3 is TGCAGCGTTGAAATGGGGGAGGCAACAGATACGCAGTATTTT.